The 8 T cell receptor beta chains below all came from one sample that was sequenced in a study of cytomegalovirus exposure and HLA in healthy donors. The primer mix had 60 Vbeta and 13 Jbeta primers. Some clones are missing from TCRdb's copy, which holds only in-frame ones; the method was immunoSEQ multiplex PCR. The sample records more than 90,000 clones, about 70% being singletons. Sequencing was performed on PBMCs. The origin of the receptors is a man aged 25 to 40 in good health and CMV-seropositive.

The rearrangement uses TRBV18 and TRBJ1-1; 8 bases map to TRBD1. This CDR3 contains 14 residues. V lost 4 bases, J lost 5 bases, and 6 bases stayed unmatched. Looked up from germline, CDR1 is KGHSH and CDR2 is LQKENI. CDR3 protein: CASSQQGAETEAFF. The CDR3 region has the DNA TGTGCCAGCTCACAGCAGGGGGCGGAAACTGAAGCTTTCTTT. Full variable domain (missing parts from reference TRBV18 and TRBJ1-1): NAGVMQNPRHLVRRRGQEARLRCSPMKGHSHVYWYRQLPEEGLKFMVYLQKENIIDESGMPKERFSAEFPKEGPSILRIQQVVRGDSAAYFCASSQQGAETEAFFGQGTRLTVV.

The chain is built from TRBV28 and TRBJ2-5, with no clear D. The CDR3 covers 12 residues. The germline V gene encodes CDR1 MDHEN and CDR2 SYDVKM. V lost 8 bases and J 2 bases, leaving 9 bases between the germline ends. This CDR3 reads CASFGEQETQYF. For the CDR3, the DNA is TGTGCCAGCTTCGGAGAGCAAGAGACCCAGTACTTC.

This clone has a handful of counts. V and J are TRBV11-2 and TRBJ1-6; D is perhaps TRBD1 (5 bases). CDR1 is SGHAT and CDR2 is FQNNGV in the germline V gene. V lost 5 bases, J lost 9 bases, and 11 bases lay in between. The CDR3 totals 13 residues. The CDR3 spells CASSQGKGSPLHF. CDR3 DNA: TGTGCCAGCAGCCAGGGAAAGGGTTCACCCCTCCACTTT.

This rearrangement joins TRBV6-5 to TRBJ1-4, with D unclear. Trimming left V 0 bases short and J 3 bases short, with 5 bases between. The CDR3 is 14 amino acids. Per the germline V gene, CDR1 is MNHEY and CDR2 is SVGAGI. Written as DNA, the CDR3 is TGTGCCAGCAGTTACTCGAAGCCTAATGAAAAACTGTTTTTT. This sequence encodes CASSYSKPNEKLFF.

The CDR3 reads CASSSETNTEAFF. DNA of the CDR3: TGTGCCAGCAGCTCCGAGACTAACACTGAAGCTTTCTTT. This sequence joins TRBV7-2 and TRBJ1-1; D unresolved. CDR3 length: 13 amino acids. Germline V gene data show CDR1 as SGHTA and CDR2 as FQGNSA. V shed 4 bases and J shed 2 bases, with 8 bases lying between them.

The gene calls are TRBV11-3 and TRBJ1-2, with TRBD1 as a possible D gene (6 bases). V was trimmed by 5 bases and J by 8 bases, leaving 15 bases between them. The CDR3 extends over 13 amino acids. From germline, CDR1 is SGHNT and CDR2 YENEEA. CDR3 protein: CASSPEQGSGYTF. The CDR3 nucleotides read TGTGCCAGCAGCCCTGAACAGGGAAGCGGCTACACCTTC.

This chain links TRBV27 with TRBJ1-1, with D possibly TRBD1 on 6 matching bases. Per germline, CDR1 MNHEY and CDR2 SMNVEV (reference sequence). Trimming shortened V by 8 bases and J by 0 bases, and 16 bases separated the two germline ends. CDR3 length: 15 residues. CDR3 sequence: CASGEGGYMNTEAFF. The DNA of the CDR3 is TGTGCCAGCGGGGAGGGGGGATATATGAACACTGAAGCTTTCTTT.

This clone was counted between two and nine times. V usage is TRBV29-1 and J usage is TRBJ1-2, with TRBD1 identical over 7 bases. V lost 7 bases to trimming and J lost 1 base; unmatched junction nucleotides: 3. The CDR3 length is 12 residues. Germline assignment: CDR1 SQVTM and CDR2 ANQGSEA. CDR3 sequence: CSAGDSNYGYTF. Written as DNA, the CDR3 is TGCAGCGCTGGGGACAGTAACTATGGCTACACCTTC.